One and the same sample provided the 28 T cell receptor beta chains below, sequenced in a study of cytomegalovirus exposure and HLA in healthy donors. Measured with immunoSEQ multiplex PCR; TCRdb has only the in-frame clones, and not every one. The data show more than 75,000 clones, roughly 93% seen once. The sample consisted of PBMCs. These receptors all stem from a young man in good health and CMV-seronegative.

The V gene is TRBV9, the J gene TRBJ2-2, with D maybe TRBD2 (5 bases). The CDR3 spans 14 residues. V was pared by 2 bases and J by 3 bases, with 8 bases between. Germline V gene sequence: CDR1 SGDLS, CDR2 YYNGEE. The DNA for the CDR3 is TGTGCCAGCAGCGTGGGAGCGGACACCGGGGAGCTGTTTTTT. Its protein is CASSVGADTGELFF.

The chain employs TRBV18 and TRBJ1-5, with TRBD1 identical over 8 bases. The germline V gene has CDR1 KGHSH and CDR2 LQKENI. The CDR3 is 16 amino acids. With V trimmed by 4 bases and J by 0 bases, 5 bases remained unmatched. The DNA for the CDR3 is TGTGCCAGCTCACGTAACAGGGGGGATAGCAATCAGCCCCAGCATTTT. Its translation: CASSRNRGDSNQPQHF.

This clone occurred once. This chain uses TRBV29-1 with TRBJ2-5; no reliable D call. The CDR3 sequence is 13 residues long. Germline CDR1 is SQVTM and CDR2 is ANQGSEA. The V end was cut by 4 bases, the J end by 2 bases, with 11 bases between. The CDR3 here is CSVAPRLQETQYF. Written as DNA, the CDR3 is TGCAGCGTTGCCCCGCGCCTACAAGAGACCCAGTACTTC.

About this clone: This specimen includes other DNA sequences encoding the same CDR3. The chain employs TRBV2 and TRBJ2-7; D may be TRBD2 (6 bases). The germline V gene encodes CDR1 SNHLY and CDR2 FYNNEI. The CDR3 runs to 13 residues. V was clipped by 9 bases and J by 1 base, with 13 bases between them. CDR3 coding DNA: TGTGCCAGTAGGAGCGGGTTATCCTACGAGCAGTACTTC. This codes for CASRSGLSYEQYF.

The CDR3, as DNA: TGTGCAAGTCGCTCCCTAAGCCGGGCGGGAGATTCCTACGAGCAGTACTTC. Translated, it gives CASRSLSRAGDSYEQYF. The J gene is TRBJ2-7, the V gene TRBV12-2; the DNA was not used to check the table's D call, TRBD2. TRBV12-2 is labeled a pseudogene. The length of the CDR3 is 17 residues.

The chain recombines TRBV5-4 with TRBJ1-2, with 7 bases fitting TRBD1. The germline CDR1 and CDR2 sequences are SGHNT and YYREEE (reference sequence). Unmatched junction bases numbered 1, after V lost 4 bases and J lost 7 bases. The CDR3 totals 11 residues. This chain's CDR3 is CASSNRGGYTF. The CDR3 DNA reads TGTGCCAGCAGCAACAGGGGTGGCTACACCTTC.

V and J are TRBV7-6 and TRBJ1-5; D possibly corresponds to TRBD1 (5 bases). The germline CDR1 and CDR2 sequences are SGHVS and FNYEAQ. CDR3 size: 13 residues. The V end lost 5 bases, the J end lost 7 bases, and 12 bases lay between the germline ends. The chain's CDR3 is CASSAGIWQPQHF. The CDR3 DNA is TGTGCCAGCAGCGCAGGGATTTGGCAGCCCCAGCATTTT. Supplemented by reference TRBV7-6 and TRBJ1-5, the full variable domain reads GAGVSQSPRYKVTKRGQDVALRCDPISGHVSLYWYRQALGQGPEFLTYFNYEAQQDKSGLPNDRFSAERPEGSISTLTIQRTEQRDSAMYRCASSAGIWQPQHFGDGTRLSIL.

CDR3 nucleotide sequence: TGTGCCAGCAGTTTATCAAGAGGGTCGGAGGGCTACACCTTC. Protein sequence: CASSLSRGSEGYTF. The chain recombines TRBV27 with TRBJ1-2; D remains ambiguous. Germline V gene sequence: CDR1 MNHEY, CDR2 SMNVEV (reference sequence). The CDR3 sequence is 14 residues long. The V end was cut by 0 bases, the J end by 8 bases, with 13 bases between.

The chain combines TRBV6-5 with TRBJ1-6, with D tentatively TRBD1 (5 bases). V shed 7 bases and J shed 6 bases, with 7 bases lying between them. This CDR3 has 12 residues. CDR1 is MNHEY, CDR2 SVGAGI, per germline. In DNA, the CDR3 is TGTGCCAGCACCGACAGTAATTCACCCCTCCACTTT. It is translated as CASTDSNSPLHF.

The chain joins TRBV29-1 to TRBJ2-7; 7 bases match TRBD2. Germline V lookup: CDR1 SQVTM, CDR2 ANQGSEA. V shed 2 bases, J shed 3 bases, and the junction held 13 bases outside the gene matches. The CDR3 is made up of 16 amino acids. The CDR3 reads CSVEYPGRGGDYEQYF. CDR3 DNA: TGCAGCGTTGAATACCCCGGAAGGGGAGGGGACTACGAGCAGTACTTC.

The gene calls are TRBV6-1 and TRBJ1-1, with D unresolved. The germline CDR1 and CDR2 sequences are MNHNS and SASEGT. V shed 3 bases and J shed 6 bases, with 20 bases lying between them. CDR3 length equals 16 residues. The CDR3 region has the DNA TGTGCCAGCAGTGATATGGCGGCTGGGAGGATCGCTGAAGCTTTCTTT. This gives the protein CASSDMAAGRIAEAFF.

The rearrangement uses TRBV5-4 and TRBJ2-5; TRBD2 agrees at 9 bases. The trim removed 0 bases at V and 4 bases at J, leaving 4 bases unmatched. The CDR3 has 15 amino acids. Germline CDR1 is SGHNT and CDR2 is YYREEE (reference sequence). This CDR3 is CASSLVTAGGETQYF. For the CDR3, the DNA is TGTGCCAGCAGCTTGGTGACAGCGGGGGGAGAGACCCAGTACTTC. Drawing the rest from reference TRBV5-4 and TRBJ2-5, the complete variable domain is ETGVTQSPTHLIKTRGQQVTLRCSSQSGHNTVSWYQQALGQGPQFIFQYYREEENGRGNFPPRFSGLQFPNYSSELNVNALELDDSALYLCASSLVTAGGETQYFGPGTRLLVL.

Written as DNA, the CDR3 is TGTGCCAGTAGTCTACTCCTGACTAGCCCCGGGGAGCTGTTTTTT. Its translation is CASSLLLTSPGELFF. This chain connects TRBV19 to TRBJ2-2, with 7 nucleotides matching TRBD2. This CDR3 region has 15 residues. Germline loops: CDR1 LNHDA, CDR2 SQIVND (reference sequence). The trim removed 5 bases at V and 6 bases at J, leaving 9 bases unmatched.

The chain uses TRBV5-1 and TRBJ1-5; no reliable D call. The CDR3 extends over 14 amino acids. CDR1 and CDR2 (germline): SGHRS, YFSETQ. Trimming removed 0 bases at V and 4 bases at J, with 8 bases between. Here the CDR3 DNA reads TGCGCCAGCAGCTTGGGGGCCCCTAATCAGCCCCAGCATTTT. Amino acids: CASSLGAPNQPQHF.

DNA for the CDR3: TGTGCCAGCAGTTTCCAAGCCGGGACAGGGCTTGAAGCTTTCTTT. Protein: CASSFQAGTGLEAFF. The J gene is TRBJ1-1, the V gene TRBV27; 9 nucleotides match TRBD1. The length of the CDR3 is 15 residues. Trimming removed 3 bases from V and 7 bases from J; junction bases left unmatched: 9. Germline loops: CDR1 MNHEY, CDR2 SMNVEV (reference sequence).

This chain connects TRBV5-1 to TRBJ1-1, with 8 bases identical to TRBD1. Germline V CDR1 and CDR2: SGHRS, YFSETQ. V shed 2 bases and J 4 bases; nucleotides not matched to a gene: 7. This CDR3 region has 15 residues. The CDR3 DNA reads TGCGCCAGCAGCTTCCGGGACAGGACATCCACTGAAGCTTTCTTT. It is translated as CASSFRDRTSTEAFF.

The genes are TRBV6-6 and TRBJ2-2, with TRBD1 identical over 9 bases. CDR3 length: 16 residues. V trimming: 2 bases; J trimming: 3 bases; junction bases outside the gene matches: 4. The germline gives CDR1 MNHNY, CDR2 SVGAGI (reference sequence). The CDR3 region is CASSYNRGLDTGELFF. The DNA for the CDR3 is TGTGCCAGCAGTTACAACAGGGGGCTGGACACCGGGGAGCTGTTTTTT.

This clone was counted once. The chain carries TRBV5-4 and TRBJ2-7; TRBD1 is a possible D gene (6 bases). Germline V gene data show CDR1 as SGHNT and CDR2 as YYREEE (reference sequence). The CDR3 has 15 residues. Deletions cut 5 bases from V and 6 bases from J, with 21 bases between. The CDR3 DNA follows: TGTGCCAGCAGTACCCAGACCAAACCAGGGGCCGAGCAGTACTTC. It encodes CASSTQTKPGAEQYF.

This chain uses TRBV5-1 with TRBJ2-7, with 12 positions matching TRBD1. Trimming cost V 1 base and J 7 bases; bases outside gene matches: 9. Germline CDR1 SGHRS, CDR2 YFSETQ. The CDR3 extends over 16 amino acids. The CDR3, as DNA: TGCGCCAGCAGCTTGCCGCTAGGGACAGGGGGCTGGGAGCAGTACTTC. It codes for CASSLPLGTGGWEQYF.

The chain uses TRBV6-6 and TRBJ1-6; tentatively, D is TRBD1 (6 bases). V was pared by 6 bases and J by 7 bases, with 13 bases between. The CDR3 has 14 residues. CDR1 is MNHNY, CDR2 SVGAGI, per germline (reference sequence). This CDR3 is CASSPRGRNSPLHF. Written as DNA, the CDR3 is TGTGCCAGCAGCCCCAGGGGTCGGAATTCACCCCTCCACTTT.

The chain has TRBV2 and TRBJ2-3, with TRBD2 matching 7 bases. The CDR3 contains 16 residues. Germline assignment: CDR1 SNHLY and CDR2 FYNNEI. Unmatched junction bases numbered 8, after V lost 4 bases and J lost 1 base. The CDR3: CASSVWGGQGTDTQYF. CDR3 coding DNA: TGTGCCAGCAGTGTTTGGGGGGGTCAAGGCACAGATACGCAGTATTTT.

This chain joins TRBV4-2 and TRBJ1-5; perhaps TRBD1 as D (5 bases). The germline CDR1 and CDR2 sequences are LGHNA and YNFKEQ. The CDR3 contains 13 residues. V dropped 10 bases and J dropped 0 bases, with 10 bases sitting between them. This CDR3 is CATAGDSNQPQHF. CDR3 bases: TGTGCCACGGCGGGGGATAGCAATCAGCCCCAGCATTTT.

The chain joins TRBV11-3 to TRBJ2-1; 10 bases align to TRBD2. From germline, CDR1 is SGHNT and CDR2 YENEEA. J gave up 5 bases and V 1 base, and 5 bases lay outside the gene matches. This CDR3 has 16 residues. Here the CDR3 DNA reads TGTGCCAGCAGCTTAGTCTGGCTAGCGGGGGACAATGAGCAGTTCTTC. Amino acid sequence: CASSLVWLAGDNEQFF.

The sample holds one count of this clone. The CDR3: CASSVESTGELFF. CDR3 coding DNA: TGTGCCAGCAGCGTAGAGAGCACCGGGGAGCTGTTTTTT. The chain uses TRBV9 and TRBJ2-2; no clear D. Germline CDR1 reads SGDLS; CDR2 reads YYNGEE. V shed 0 bases and J shed 4 bases, with 4 bases lying between them. This CDR3 is built from 13 residues.

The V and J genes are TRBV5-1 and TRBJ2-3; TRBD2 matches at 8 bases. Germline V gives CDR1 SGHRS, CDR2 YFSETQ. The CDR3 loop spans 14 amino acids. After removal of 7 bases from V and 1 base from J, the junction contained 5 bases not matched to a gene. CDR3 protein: CASSPTSGTDTQYF. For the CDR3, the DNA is TGCGCCAGCTCGCCGACTAGCGGCACAGATACGCAGTATTTT.

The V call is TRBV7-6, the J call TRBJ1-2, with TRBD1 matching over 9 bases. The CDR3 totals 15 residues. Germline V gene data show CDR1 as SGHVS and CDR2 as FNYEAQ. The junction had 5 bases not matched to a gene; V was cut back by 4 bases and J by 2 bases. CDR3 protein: CASSSYRGQNYGYTF. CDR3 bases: TGTGCCAGCAGCTCCTACAGGGGGCAGAACTATGGCTACACCTTC.

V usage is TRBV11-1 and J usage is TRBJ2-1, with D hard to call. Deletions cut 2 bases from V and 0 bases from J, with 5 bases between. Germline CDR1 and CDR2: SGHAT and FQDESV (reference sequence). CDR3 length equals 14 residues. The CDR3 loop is CASSLRVSYNEQFF. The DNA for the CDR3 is TGTGCCAGCAGCTTACGGGTCTCCTACAATGAGCAGTTCTTC. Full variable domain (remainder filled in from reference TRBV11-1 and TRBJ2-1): EAEVAQSPRYKITEKSQAVAFWCDPISGHATLYWYRQILGQGPELLVQFQDESVVDDSQLPKDRFSAERLKGVDSTLKIQPAELGDSAMYLCASSLRVSYNEQFFGPGTRLTVL.

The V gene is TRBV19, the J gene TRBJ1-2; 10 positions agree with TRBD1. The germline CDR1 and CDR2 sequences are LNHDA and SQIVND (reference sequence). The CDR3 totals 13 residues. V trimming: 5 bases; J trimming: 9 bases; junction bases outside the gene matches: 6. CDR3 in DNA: TGTGCCAGTAGTTTCCGGGACAGGGGAAGCTACACCTTC. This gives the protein CASSFRDRGSYTF.